This TCR beta chain appears in the sequencing data of a study of PD-1 blockade in classical Hodgkin lymphoma. Study as a whole: Nivolumab was given intravenously to patients at 3 mg/kg every 2 weeks. General study findings and limits: Patients newly diagnosed and complete responders had comparable baseline diversity. Reports described newly diagnosed patients as having lower baseline TCR diversity than healthy donors. Patients starting nivolumab under 1 year after ASCT were excluded.

Generated by immunoSEQ multiplex PCR, the TCRdb table keeps only in-frame clones and is missing some. Of about 39,000 clones in the sample, roughly 73% were seen once. The CDR3 consists of 16 residues. V gave up 0 bases and J gave up 7 bases, with 15 bases separating them. Germline V gene sequence: CDR1 MNHEY, CDR2 SVGAGI. Note on this clone: Its antigen is unidentified.

Time point: cycle 4 day 1 (C4D1), after 6 weeks of nivolumab. Relapse after autologous stem cell transplantation occurred in every patient, and brentuximab vedotin exposure varied. This clonotype originated in a human donor with classical Hodgkin lymphoma. This rearrangement joins TRBV6-5 to TRBJ1-4, with a tentative D call TRBD1 (6 bases). Sequencing used peripheral blood mononuclear cells (PBMCs), obtained before the fourth cycle of nivolumab. CDR3 amino acids: CASSYSPGGLFEKLFF. For the CDR3, the DNA is TGTGCCAGCAGTTACTCCCCCGGGGGGCTCTTTGAAAAACTGTTTTTT.